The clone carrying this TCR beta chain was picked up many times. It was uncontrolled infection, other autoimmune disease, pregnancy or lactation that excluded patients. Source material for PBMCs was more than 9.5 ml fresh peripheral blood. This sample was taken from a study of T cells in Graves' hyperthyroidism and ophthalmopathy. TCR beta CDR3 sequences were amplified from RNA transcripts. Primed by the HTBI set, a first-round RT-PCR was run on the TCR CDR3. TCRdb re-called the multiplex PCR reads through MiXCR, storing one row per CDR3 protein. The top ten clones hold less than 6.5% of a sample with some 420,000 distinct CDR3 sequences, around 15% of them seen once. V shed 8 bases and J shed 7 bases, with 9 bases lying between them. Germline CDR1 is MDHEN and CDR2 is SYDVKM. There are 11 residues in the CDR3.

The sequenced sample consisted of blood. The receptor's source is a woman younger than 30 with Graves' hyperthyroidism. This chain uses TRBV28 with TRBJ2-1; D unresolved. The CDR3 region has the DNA TGTGCCAGCCTCGAAGCAAATGAGCAGTTCTTC. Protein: CASLEANEQFF.